This T cell receptor (beta chain) was identified during a study of cytomegalovirus exposure and HLA in healthy donors. In its sample, this clone was seen once. The CDR3 covers 20 residues. Unmatched junction bases numbered 11, after V lost 4 bases and J lost 0 bases. Germline CDR1 LGHNA, CDR2 YSLEER. The PCR contained 60 Vbeta and 13 Jbeta primers. TCRdb keeps only in-frame clones here, not all; method: immunoSEQ multiplex PCR. The profile shows about 140,000 clones, about 74% of them singletons. The source of this sequence is a male donor in good health and CMV-seronegative. This chain connects TRBV4-3 to TRBJ2-1, with TRBD2 matching over 14 bases. The sample comprised PBMCs. The CDR3 DNA reads as TGCGCCAGCAGCCTATTAAGGGGACTAGCGGGAGCCATCTCCTACAATGAGCAGTTCTTC. Encoded protein: CASSLLRGLAGAISYNEQFF.